Listed below are T cell receptor beta chains from one sample, sequenced in a study of PD-L1 blockade in urothelial cancer. Measured with immunoSEQ multiplex PCR; TCRdb has only the in-frame clones, and not every one. The sample contains some 84,000 clones, 82% of which appear only once. This specimen was PBMCs, taken around atezolizumab (anti-PD-L1) treatment. All receptors come from an older man with urothelial cancer. CDR3s include the opening cysteine and the closing phenylalanine or tryptophan. D genes are given only for firm matches. Expanded clones get a size class; other rows say once, few or many, or leave the size out.

clone size: .; D gene: .; V gene: TRBV18; J gene: TRBJ2-1; CDR3 DNA: TGTGCCAGCTCACCACTCCCGCGCATCTACAATGAGCAGTTCTTC; CDR3 protein: CASSPLPRIYNEQFF
clone size: .; D gene: TRBD2; V gene: TRBV7-2; J gene: TRBJ2-1; CDR3 DNA: TGTGCCAGCAGCTCTACGGGACTAGCGGGAGGCTACAATGAGCAGTTCTTC; CDR3 protein: CASSSTGLAGGYNEQFF
clone size: .; D gene: TRBD1; V gene: TRBV4-1; J gene: TRBJ1-4; CDR3 DNA: TGCGCCAGCAGCCCGGGACAGGGTAGGGCTAATGAAAAACTGTTTTTT; CDR3 protein: CASSPGQGRANEKLFF
clone size: .; D gene: TRBD2; V gene: TRBV11-2; J gene: TRBJ2-3; CDR3 DNA: TGTGCCAGCACCCCGGCCGGGGGGGCAAGCGATACGCAGTATTTT; CDR3 protein: CASTPAGGASDTQYF
clone size: .; D gene: TRBD1; V gene: TRBV27; J gene: TRBJ2-7; CDR3 DNA: TGTGCCAGCAGTTTATCTTGGTGGGGACAGAACTACGAGCAGTACTTC; CDR3 protein: CASSLSWWGQNYEQYF
clone size: .; D gene: TRBD2; V gene: TRBV7-2; J gene: TRBJ2-1; CDR3 DNA: TGTGCCAGCAGCTTAGCTTGGACTAGCGGGGGAGGCAATGAGCAGTTCTTC; CDR3 protein: CASSLAWTSGGGNEQFF
clone size: .; D gene: TRBD2; V gene: TRBV2; J gene: TRBJ2-1; CDR3 DNA: TGTGCCAGCAGTGACCTAGCGGGGATCTACAATGAGCAGTTCTTC; CDR3 protein: CASSDLAGIYNEQFF
clone size: .; D gene: .; V gene: TRBV14; J gene: TRBJ2-5; CDR3 DNA: TGTGCCAGCAGCCGGGACTTACAAGAGACCCAGTACTTC; CDR3 protein: CASSRDLQETQYF
clone size: .; D gene: .; V gene: TRBV11-3; J gene: TRBJ2-1; CDR3 DNA: TGTGCCAGCAGCTTTGGGACACCCCTCGTCGACAATGAGCAGTTCTTC; CDR3 protein: CASSFGTPLVDNEQFF
clone size: few; D gene: .; V gene: TRBV19; J gene: TRBJ1-5; CDR3 DNA: TGTGCCAGTAGTATAGTCAGGGGCGACAATCAGCCCCAGCATTTT; CDR3 protein: CASSIVRGDNQPQHF
clone size: few; D gene: .; V gene: TRBV9; J gene: TRBJ1-2; CDR3 DNA: TGTGCCAGCAGCCCCGGGGACTGGACGGAGGGCTACACCTTC; CDR3 protein: CASSPGDWTEGYTF
clone size: .; D gene: TRBD1; V gene: TRBV7-2; J gene: TRBJ1-2; CDR3 DNA: TGTGCCAGCAGCTTAGCCGGACAGGTTGGAGGCTACACCTTC; CDR3 protein: CASSLAGQVGGYTF
clone size: .; D gene: TRBD1; V gene: TRBV7-7; J gene: TRBJ2-3; CDR3 DNA: TGTGCTAGCAGCCCGGGACAGGGAGGGCTCACAGATACGCAGTATTTT; CDR3 protein: CASSPGQGGLTDTQYF
clone size: .; D gene: TRBD1; V gene: TRBV9; J gene: TRBJ1-2; CDR3 DNA: TGTGCCAGCAGCGTAGGATTGGACAGGGCGCATGGCTACACCTTC; CDR3 protein: CASSVGLDRAHGYTF
clone size: .; D gene: .; V gene: TRBV5-8; J gene: TRBJ2-1; CDR3 DNA: TGTGCCAGCAGCTTTGAGGGGGGGGAGAACAATGAGCAGTTCTTC; CDR3 protein: CASSFEGGENNEQFF
clone size: once; D gene: .; V gene: TRBV19; J gene: TRBJ1-4; CDR3 DNA: TGTGCCAGTAGTATAGCAGGGATCGACACTAATATAATGGTGTTTTTT; CDR3 protein: CASSIAGIDTNIMVFF
clone size: .; D gene: TRBD2; V gene: TRBV10-1; J gene: TRBJ2-1; CDR3 DNA: TGCGCCGTCAAACGATTGACCGCGTTAACCCTAGCGGAGAGCTCCTACAATGAGCAGTTCTTC; CDR3 protein: CAVKRLTALTLAESSYNEQFF
clone size: .; D gene: .; V gene: TRBV5-1; J gene: TRBJ1-3; CDR3 DNA: TGCGCCAGCAGCTTGGCAGGGCCCCGACGGGGAAACACCATATATTTT; CDR3 protein: CASSLAGPRRGNTIYF
clone size: .; D gene: .; V gene: TRBV7-8; J gene: TRBJ2-7; CDR3 DNA: TGTGCCAGCAGTCCCAGGCAGGTCGACCTCTACGAGCAGTACTTC; CDR3 protein: CASSPRQVDLYEQYF
clone size: .; D gene: .; V gene: TRBV11-3; J gene: TRBJ2-4; CDR3 DNA: TGTGCCAGCAGGGAAGGGAGGCAGGGGGAAGGCAAAAACATTCAGTACTTC; CDR3 protein: CASREGRQGEGKNIQYF
clone size: once; D gene: TRBD1; V gene: TRBV9; J gene: TRBJ1-1; CDR3 DNA: TGTGCCAGCAGCGTAGGGACAGGGAGCGATGGGACTGAAGCTTTCTTT; CDR3 protein: CASSVGTGSDGTEAFF
clone size: few; D gene: .; V gene: TRBV27; J gene: TRBJ2-6; CDR3 DNA: TGTGCCAGCAGTCACACATCTGGGGCCAACGTCCTGACTTTC; CDR3 protein: CASSHTSGANVLTF
clone size: .; D gene: .; V gene: TRBV18; J gene: TRBJ2-6; CDR3 DNA: TGTGCCAGCTCACCACAAGCACAGGGCAAGGCTGGGGCCAACGTCCTGACTTTC; CDR3 protein: CASSPQAQGKAGANVLTF
clone size: few; D gene: TRBD1; V gene: TRBV19; J gene: TRBJ1-5; CDR3 DNA: TGTGCCAGTAGTATACGCCGGGGACAGGGCAATCAGCCCCAGCATTTT; CDR3 protein: CASSIRRGQGNQPQHF
clone size: .; D gene: .; V gene: TRBV9; J gene: TRBJ1-3; CDR3 DNA: TGTGCCAGCAGCATCGGTTTGTCCTCTGGAAACACCATATATTTT; CDR3 protein: CASSIGLSSGNTIYF
clone size: .; D gene: .; V gene: TRBV19; J gene: TRBJ2-2; CDR3 DNA: TGTGCCAGTAGTACATACGAGGGGGCCGGGGAGCTGTTTTTT; CDR3 protein: CASSTYEGAGELFF
clone size: .; D gene: TRBD1; V gene: TRBV27; J gene: TRBJ2-2; CDR3 DNA: TGTGCCAGCAGTCTCCTACGTTCGGGGCAGGGGGCTACCGGGGAGCTGTTTTTT; CDR3 protein: CASSLLRSGQGATGELFF
clone size: .; D gene: .; V gene: TRBV9; J gene: TRBJ1-3; CDR3 DNA: TGTGCCAGCAGCGTAGACGGGAACTCTGGAAACACCATATATTTT; CDR3 protein: CASSVDGNSGNTIYF
clone size: .; D gene: .; V gene: TRBV7-9; J gene: TRBJ2-1; CDR3 DNA: TGTGCCAGCAGCTTAAGCGGAAACAATGAGCAGTTCTTC; CDR3 protein: CASSLSGNNEQFF
clone size: .; D gene: .; V gene: TRBV29-1; J gene: TRBJ1-2; CDR3 DNA: TGCAGCGTTGAAGATCCGAACTCCTTCGAGGGCTACACCTTC; CDR3 protein: CSVEDPNSFEGYTF
clone size: .; D gene: TRBD2; V gene: TRBV27; J gene: TRBJ2-7; CDR3 DNA: TGTGCCAGCAGCCCCGGGCGAGCGGGAGGGTTCTACGAGCAGTACTTC; CDR3 protein: CASSPGRAGGFYEQYF
clone size: .; D gene: TRBD1; V gene: TRBV29-1; J gene: TRBJ1-2; CDR3 DNA: TGCAGCGTTGAGGTACTGGGGGACAGGGGGCGCGGTGACTATGGCTACACCTTC; CDR3 protein: CSVEVLGDRGRGDYGYTF
clone size: .; D gene: .; V gene: TRBV11-3; J gene: TRBJ2-1; CDR3 DNA: TGTGCCAGCAGCTTAGTTATAATAGCGGATCATTACAATGAGCAGTTCTTC; CDR3 protein: CASSLVIIADHYNEQFF
clone size: few; D gene: TRBD1; V gene: TRBV2; J gene: TRBJ1-5; CDR3 DNA: TGTGCCAGCAGTGGGGGACAGGGCAATCAGCCCCAGCATTTT; CDR3 protein: CASSGGQGNQPQHF
clone size: .; D gene: TRBD2; V gene: TRBV11-2; J gene: TRBJ2-3; CDR3 DNA: TGTGCCAGCAGCTTAGCCCGAGCGGGAGCCTCCACAGATACGCAGTATTTT; CDR3 protein: CASSLARAGASTDTQYF
clone size: .; D gene: .; V gene: TRBV10-3; J gene: TRBJ2-5; CDR3 DNA: TGTGCCATCAGTGAGTCAGCTGGGGGGTCAGAGACCCAGTACTTC; CDR3 protein: CAISESAGGSETQYF
clone size: .; D gene: .; V gene: TRBV11-2; J gene: TRBJ2-5; CDR3 DNA: TGTGCCAGCAGCCCCCAGGGGGGGACCCAGTACTTC; CDR3 protein: CASSPQGGTQYF
clone size: .; D gene: .; V gene: TRBV2; J gene: TRBJ1-4; CDR3 DNA: TGTGCCAGCAGGAAACAGGGCAGGCTAGAAAAACTGTTTTTT; CDR3 protein: CASRKQGRLEKLFF
clone size: .; D gene: .; V gene: TRBV6-6; J gene: TRBJ2-7; CDR3 DNA: TGTGCCAGCAGTCTCGGGACAACCGAGCAGTACTTC; CDR3 protein: CASSLGTTEQYF
clone size: .; D gene: .; V gene: TRBV7-9; J gene: TRBJ2-3; CDR3 DNA: TGTGCCAGCAGCTCGCTACAGGGCTCAGATACGCAGTATTTT; CDR3 protein: CASSSLQGSDTQYF
clone size: few; D gene: TRBD2; V gene: TRBV4-1; J gene: TRBJ2-3; CDR3 DNA: TGCGCCAGCAGCCCAGGACTAGCGGGTTCACTCACAGATACGCAGTATTTT; CDR3 protein: CASSPGLAGSLTDTQYF
clone size: .; D gene: .; V gene: TRBV5-1; J gene: TRBJ1-5; CDR3 DNA: TGCGCCAGCAGCTTGGAGGGGGTCAATCAGCCCCAGCATTTT; CDR3 protein: CASSLEGVNQPQHF
clone size: few; D gene: .; V gene: TRBV2; J gene: TRBJ2-6; CDR3 DNA: TGTGCCAGCAGTGAGAGCTTCCCTGGGGCCAACGTCCTGACTTTC; CDR3 protein: CASSESFPGANVLTF
clone size: .; D gene: .; V gene: TRBV7-8; J gene: TRBJ2-1; CDR3 DNA: TGTGCCAGCAGCCTTGGGCGCTCCAATGAGCAGTTCTTC; CDR3 protein: CASSLGRSNEQFF
clone size: once; D gene: .; V gene: TRBV19; J gene: TRBJ1-1; CDR3 DNA: TGTGCCAGTAGTATAGAGGGGGGAAACACTGAAGCTTTCTTT; CDR3 protein: CASSIEGGNTEAFF
clone size: .; D gene: .; V gene: TRBV5-1; J gene: TRBJ2-7; CDR3 DNA: TGCGCCAGCAGCTTGGGGGCGGGTGCCTCCTACGAGCAGTACTTC; CDR3 protein: CASSLGAGASYEQYF
clone size: .; D gene: .; V gene: TRBV29-1; J gene: TRBJ2-7; CDR3 DNA: TGCAGCGTTAAACAAAACCCCAGGGGCGACTACGAGCAGTACTTC; CDR3 protein: CSVKQNPRGDYEQYF
clone size: .; D gene: .; V gene: TRBV25-1; J gene: TRBJ1-5; CDR3 DNA: TGTGCCAGCTCCAGGGGAGATCAGCCCCAGCATTTT; CDR3 protein: CASSRGDQPQHF
clone size: .; D gene: .; V gene: TRBV11-2; J gene: TRBJ2-2; CDR3 DNA: TGTGCCAGCAGCTTAGGTGGGGGGAACGGGGAGCTGTTTTTT; CDR3 protein: CASSLGGGNGELFF
clone size: .; D gene: TRBD1; V gene: TRBV2; J gene: TRBJ2-1; CDR3 DNA: TGTGCCAGCAGTAAGGCAGGGGGCGGCTACAATGAGCAGTTCTTC; CDR3 protein: CASSKAGGGYNEQFF
clone size: .; D gene: .; V gene: TRBV11-2; J gene: TRBJ1-1; CDR3 DNA: TGTGCCAGCAAGAAGGGGGACATGAACACTGAAGCTTTCTTT; CDR3 protein: CASKKGDMNTEAFF
clone size: .; D gene: .; V gene: TRBV5-1; J gene: TRBJ2-7; CDR3 DNA: TGCGCCAGCAGCTTTGGCCCGAGCGCCTACGAGCAGTACTTC; CDR3 protein: CASSFGPSAYEQYF